This T cell receptor beta chain is drawn from a study of blood T cell repertoires in COVID-19. This CDR3 has 16 residues. Trimming took off 4 bases at V and 4 bases at J, with 19 bases between the two ends. Germline CDR1 is MNHNY and CDR2 is SVGAGI (reference sequence). The repertoire was sequenced with immunoSEQ multiplex PCR; TCRdb's copy has only in-frame clones and lacks some. In the table there are about 97,000 clones, approximately 89% of which are singletons. This receptor was taken from a human donor in a cohort sampled during active COVID-19. J is TRBJ2-5 and V is TRBV6-6, with D perhaps TRBD2 (7 bases). Sequencing input: peripheral blood. CDR3 protein: CASSSRRGGEGETQYF. The CDR3 nucleotides read TGTGCCAGCAGTTCTAGGAGGGGGGGCGAAGGAGAGACCCAGTACTTC.